Following are 18 T cell receptor beta chains from one sample sequenced in a study of shared clonotypes between healthy human individuals. The naive CD8 subset, CD45RO-negative cells positively selected for CCR7, excluded terminally differentiated effector memory CD45RA+ cells. Assay: immunoSEQ multiplex PCR; the TCRdb copy retains only in-frame clones and omits some. The table has about 680,000 clones, roughly nine tenths seen once. Sequencing was performed on naive CD8+ T cells sorted from blood. The source is a man aged 25 to 40 in good health.

The rearrangement links TRBV6-4 to TRBJ2-3; 16 bases map to TRBD2. The CDR3 has 20 amino acids. Germline V gene lookup returns CDR1 MRHNA and CDR2 SNTAGT. Unmatched junction bases numbered 21, after V lost 8 bases and J lost 7 bases. CDR3 in amino acids: CASGNWPGLAGGPRNNTQYF. CDR3 nucleotide sequence: TGTGCCAGCGGAAACTGGCCGGGACTAGCGGGAGGGCCCCGAAATAATACGCAGTATTTT.

The rearrangement links TRBV27 to TRBJ2-1; 8 bases align to TRBD1. With V trimmed by 4 bases and J by 7 bases, 9 bases remained unmatched. Germline-derived CDR1 and CDR2 are MNHEY and SMNVEV (reference sequence). The CDR3 length is 15 residues. CDR3 region: CASSSPGQGSNEQFF. CDR3 nucleotide sequence: TGTGCCAGCAGTTCCCCCGGACAGGGTAGTAATGAGCAGTTCTTC.

This clone was observed a single time. The V and J genes are TRBV6-5 and TRBJ1-5; no clear D gene. The CDR3 spans 15 residues. In germline, CDR1 is MNHEY, CDR2 SVGAGI. Trimming pared 0 bases from V and 4 bases from J, leaving 10 bases between. CDR3 residues: CASSYSTVGNQPQHF. In DNA, the CDR3 is TGTGCCAGCAGTTACTCGACGGTGGGGAATCAGCCCCAGCATTTT.

V is TRBV27 and J is TRBJ2-1; 15 bases are shared with TRBD2. J was trimmed by 0 bases and V by 8 bases; bases with no gene match: 11. CDR3 size: 19 residues. Germline loops: CDR1 MNHEY, CDR2 SMNVEV (reference sequence). The CDR3 loop is CASASGLAGGFSSYNEQFF. CDR3 nucleotides: TGTGCCAGCGCCTCCGGACTAGCGGGAGGGTTTAGCTCCTACAATGAGCAGTTCTTC.

The CDR3 here is CASRSGHTQYF. The CDR3, as DNA: TGTGCCAGCAGGAGCGGGCATACGCAGTATTTT. The chain recombines TRBV6-5 with TRBJ2-3; D perhaps matches TRBD2 (6 bases). Trimming pared 6 bases from V and 7 bases from J, leaving 8 bases between. This CDR3 comprises 11 residues. Germline CDR1 MNHEY, CDR2 SVGAGI.

In this sample, this clone turned up once. The CDR3 spells CASSTPGVGYYEQYF. CDR3 bases: TGTGCCAGTAGCACTCCCGGGGTTGGCTACTACGAGCAGTACTTC. This chain links TRBV19 with TRBJ2-7; perhaps TRBD2 as D (5 bases). From germline, CDR1 is LNHDA and CDR2 SQIVND (reference sequence). V dropped 6 bases and J dropped 3 bases, with 18 bases sitting between them. The CDR3 is 15 amino acids.

J is TRBJ2-7 and V is TRBV9, with D uncertain. This CDR3 is built from 17 residues. Per the germline V gene, CDR1 is SGDLS and CDR2 is YYNGEE. The V end lost 0 bases, the J end lost 3 bases, and 19 bases lay between the germline ends. The CDR3 DNA reads TGTGCCAGCAGCGTAGCCCAACCTTGGCGGACCCTCTACGAGCAGTACTTC. Encoded protein: CASSVAQPWRTLYEQYF.

The chain joins TRBV7-6 to TRBJ2-5; D may be TRBD1 (5 bases). The V end was cut by 3 bases, the J end by 2 bases, with 16 bases between. Germline V gives CDR1 SGHVS, CDR2 FNYEAQ. CDR3 length: 16 residues. This chain's CDR3 is CASSLLTVNTQETQYF. The DNA of the CDR3 is TGTGCCAGCAGCTTGTTGACAGTGAACACGCAAGAGACCCAGTACTTC.

The chain joins TRBV29-1 to TRBJ1-1; the D gene is possibly TRBD1 (6 bases). The CDR3 extends over 12 amino acids. V was clipped by 6 bases and J by 0 bases, with 8 bases between them. Germline loops: CDR1 SQVTM, CDR2 ANQGSEA. The CDR3 is CSVGQMNTEAFF. Here the CDR3 DNA reads TGCAGCGTCGGACAGATGAACACTGAAGCTTTCTTT.

This CDR3 is CASSPSGPSTYTGELFF. The CDR3 DNA is TGTGCCAGCAGCCCCAGCGGGCCTTCCACATACACCGGGGAGCTGTTTTTT. The rearrangement joins TRBV9 to TRBJ2-2; TRBD2 is a possible D gene (6 bases). The CDR3 consists of 17 residues. Germline V gene sequence: CDR1 SGDLS, CDR2 YYNGEE. The V gene lost 4 bases and the J gene lost 3 bases, with 19 bases spanning the gap.

The V call is TRBV27, the J call TRBJ2-7, with TRBD2 matching 8 bases. Germline V gene lookup returns CDR1 MNHEY and CDR2 SMNVEV (reference sequence). This CDR3 has 13 residues. V gave up 11 bases and J gave up 3 bases; unmatched junction bases: 9. In nucleotides, the CDR3 is TGTGCCTCTACCCGGGCGGGAGGCTACGAGCAGTACTTC. This sequence encodes CASTRAGGYEQYF.

V and J are TRBV7-6 and TRBJ2-1; D not certain. This CDR3 comprises 13 residues. Per the germline V gene, CDR1 is SGHVS and CDR2 is FNYEAQ. The V and J ends lost 1 base and 10 bases respectively, with 11 bases between them. The chain's CDR3 is CASSLGAVAEQFF. The CDR3 DNA follows: TGTGCCAGCAGCTTAGGGGCAGTGGCGGAGCAGTTCTTC.

The chain recombines TRBV7-9 with TRBJ2-7; D gene unclear. The CDR3 totals 11 residues. Per the germline V gene, CDR1 is SEHNR and CDR2 is FQNEAQ (reference sequence). The germline V and J ends were trimmed by 6 bases and 7 bases, with 10 bases remaining between them. CDR3 bases: TGTGCCAGCAGAAGAGGACGAGAGCAGTACTTC. Amino acid sequence: CASRRGREQYF.

The V call is TRBV5-1, the J call TRBJ2-7; D might be TRBD1 (6 bases). Trimming removed 5 bases at V and 4 bases at J, with 16 bases between. This CDR3 comprises 14 residues. CDR1 is SGHRS and CDR2 is YFSETQ in the germline V gene. CDR3 in amino acids: CASRYGGEFYEQYF. For the CDR3, the DNA is TGCGCCAGCAGGTATGGGGGCGAATTTTACGAGCAGTACTTC.

CDR3: CASSLVLADPNTGELFF. Here the CDR3 DNA reads TGCGCCAGCAGCTTGGTTTTGGCAGACCCGAACACCGGGGAGCTGTTTTTT. The V call is TRBV5-1, the J call TRBJ2-2; D uncertain. The germline V and J ends were trimmed by 0 bases and 0 bases, with 12 bases remaining between them. The germline gives CDR1 SGHRS, CDR2 YFSETQ. The CDR3 is 17 residues long. Variable domain in full (rest from reference TRBV5-1 and TRBJ2-2): KAGVTQTPRYLIKTRGQQVTLSCSPISGHRSVSWYQQTPGQGLQFLFEYFSETQRNKGNFPGRFSGRQFSNSRSEMNVSTLELGDSALYLCASSLVLADPNTGELFFGEGSRLTVL.

This chain joins TRBV7-3 and TRBJ2-1, with D hard to call. Germline loops: CDR1 SGHTA, CDR2 FQGTGA. The germline V and J ends were trimmed by 2 bases and 9 bases, with 11 bases remaining between them. This CDR3 has 13 amino acids. CDR3 protein: CASSLFVWVEQFF. CDR3 in DNA: TGTGCCAGCAGCTTATTCGTTTGGGTTGAGCAGTTCTTC.

The V gene is TRBV2, the J gene TRBJ1-5; maybe TRBD1 (5 bases). The germline V and J ends were trimmed by 7 bases and 3 bases, with 16 bases remaining between them. Germline V CDR1 and CDR2: SNHLY, FYNNEI. This CDR3 has 15 residues. The CDR3 loop reads CASTSRWGYNQPQHF. The CDR3 coding sequence is TGTGCCAGCACCTCCCGGTGGGGGTACAATCAGCCCCAGCATTTT.

Comments on this clone: Other DNA sequences from this sample encode an identical CDR3 as well. J is TRBJ2-7 and V is TRBV11-2; TRBD2 agrees at 7 bases. The CDR3 covers 13 residues. V gave up 5 bases and J gave up 0 bases; unmatched junction bases: 1. Germline V gene sequence: CDR1 SGHAT, CDR2 FQNNGV. CDR3 sequence (DNA): TGTGCCAGCAGCCCGGGAGGCTCCTACGAGCAGTACTTC. It translates to CASSPGGSYEQYF.